This record covers a single T cell receptor (beta chain). What it binds is not known. A CD45RO-CCR7+CD27+CD95- profile was what naive CD8+ T cells displayed. The CDR3 is 13 amino acids. Germline V lookup: CDR1 SEHNR, CDR2 FQNEAQ (reference sequence). The data were taken from a study of CXCR3-negative and CXCR3-positive naive CD8 T cells. UMI labels and 5' RACE were used to prepare the TRB cDNA libraries. TCRdb re-called the 5' RACE reads and gives one entry per CDR3 protein, without DNA. This sample's clone table lists 150,000 or so distinct CDR3 sequences. The study, taken as a whole, reports: The study found more hydrophobic TRB CDR3s in CXCR3-positive naive cells than in CXCR3-negative naive cells.

The V call is TRBV7-9, the J call TRBJ2-5. The sequencing sample was made of naive CXCR3- CD8+ T cells from blood. Sample subset: CD45RO-CCR7+CD27+CD95- naive CD8+ T cells lacking CXCR3 (TNR3-). The sequence came from a human donor in good health. Some clones in this sample may be carry-over from other donors' samples. CDR3 sequence reads: CASRQDPQETQYF. The variable domain in full, completed from reference TRBV7-9 and TRBJ2-5, reads DTGVSQNPRHKITKRGQNVTFRCDPISEHNRLYWYRQTLGQGPEFLTYFQNEAQLEKSRLLSDRFSAERPKGSFSTLEIQRTEQGDSAMYLCASRQDPQETQYFGPGTRLLVL.